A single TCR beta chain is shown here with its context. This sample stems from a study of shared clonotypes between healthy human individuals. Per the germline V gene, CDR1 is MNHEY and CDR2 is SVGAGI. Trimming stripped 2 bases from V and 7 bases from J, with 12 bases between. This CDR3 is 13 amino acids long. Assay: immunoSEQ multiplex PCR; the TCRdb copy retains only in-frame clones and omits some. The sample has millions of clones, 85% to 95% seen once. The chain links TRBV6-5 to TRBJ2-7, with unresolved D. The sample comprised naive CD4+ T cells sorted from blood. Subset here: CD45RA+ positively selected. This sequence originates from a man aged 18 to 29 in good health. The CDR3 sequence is CASSYVQRSEQYF. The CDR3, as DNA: TGTGCCAGCAGTTACGTGCAGAGGTCAGAGCAGTACTTC.